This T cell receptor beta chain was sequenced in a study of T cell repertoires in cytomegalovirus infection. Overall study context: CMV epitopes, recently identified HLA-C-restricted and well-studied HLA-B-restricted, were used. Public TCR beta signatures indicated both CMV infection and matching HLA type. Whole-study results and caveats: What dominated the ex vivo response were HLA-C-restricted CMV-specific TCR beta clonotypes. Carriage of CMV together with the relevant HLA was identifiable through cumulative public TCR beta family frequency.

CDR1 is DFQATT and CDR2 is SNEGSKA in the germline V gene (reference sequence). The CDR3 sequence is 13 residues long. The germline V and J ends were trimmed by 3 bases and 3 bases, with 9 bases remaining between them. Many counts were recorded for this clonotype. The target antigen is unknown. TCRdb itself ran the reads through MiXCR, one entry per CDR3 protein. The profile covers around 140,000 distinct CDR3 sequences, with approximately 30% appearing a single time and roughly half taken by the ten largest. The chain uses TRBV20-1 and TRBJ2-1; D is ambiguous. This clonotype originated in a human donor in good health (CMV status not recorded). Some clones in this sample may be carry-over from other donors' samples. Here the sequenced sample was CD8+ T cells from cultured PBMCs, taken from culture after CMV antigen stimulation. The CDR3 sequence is CSARTGNYNEQFF. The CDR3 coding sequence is TGCAGTGCTAGGACGGGCAACTACAATGAGCAGTTCTTC.